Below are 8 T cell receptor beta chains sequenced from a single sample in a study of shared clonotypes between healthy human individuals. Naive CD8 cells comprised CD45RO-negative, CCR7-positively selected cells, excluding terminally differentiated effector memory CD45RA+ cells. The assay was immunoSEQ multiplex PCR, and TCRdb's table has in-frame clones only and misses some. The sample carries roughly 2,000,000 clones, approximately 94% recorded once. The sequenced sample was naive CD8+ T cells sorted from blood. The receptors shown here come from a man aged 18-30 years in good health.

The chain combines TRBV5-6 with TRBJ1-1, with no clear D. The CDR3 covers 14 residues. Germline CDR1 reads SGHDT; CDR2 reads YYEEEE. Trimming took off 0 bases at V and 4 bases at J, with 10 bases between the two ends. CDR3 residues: CASSLDPRVTEAFF. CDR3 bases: TGTGCCAGCAGCTTGGACCCGCGGGTCACTGAAGCTTTCTTT. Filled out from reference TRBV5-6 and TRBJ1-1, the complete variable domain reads DAGVTQSPTHLIKTRGQQVTLRCSPKSGHDTVSWYQQALGQGPQFIFQYYEEEERQRGNFPDRFSGHQFPNYSSELNVNALLLGDSALYLCASSLDPRVTEAFFGQGTRLTVV.

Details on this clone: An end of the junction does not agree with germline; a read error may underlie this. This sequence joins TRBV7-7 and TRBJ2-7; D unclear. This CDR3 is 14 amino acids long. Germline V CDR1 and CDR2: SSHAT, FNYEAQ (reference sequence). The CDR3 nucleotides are TGTGCTAGCAGCTTACGCCTGGAGTCCTACGAGCAGTACTTC. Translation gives CASSLRLESYEQYF.

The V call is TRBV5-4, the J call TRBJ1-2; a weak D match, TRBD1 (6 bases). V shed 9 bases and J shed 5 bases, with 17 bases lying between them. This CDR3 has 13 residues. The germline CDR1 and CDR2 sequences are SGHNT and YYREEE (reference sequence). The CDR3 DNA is TGTGCCACAGAGGAAACAGGGCCGTATGGCTACACCTTC. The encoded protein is CATEETGPYGYTF.

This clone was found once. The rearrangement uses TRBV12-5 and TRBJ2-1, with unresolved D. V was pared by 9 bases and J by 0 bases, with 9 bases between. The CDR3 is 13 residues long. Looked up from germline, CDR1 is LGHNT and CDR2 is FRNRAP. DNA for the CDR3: TGTGCTAGACCAGAGAACTCCTACAATGAGCAGTTCTTC. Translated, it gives CARPENSYNEQFF.

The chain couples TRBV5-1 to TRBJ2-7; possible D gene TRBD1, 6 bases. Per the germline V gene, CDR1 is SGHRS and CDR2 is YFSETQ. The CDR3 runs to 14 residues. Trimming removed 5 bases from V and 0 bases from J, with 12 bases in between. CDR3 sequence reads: CASSIEDSSYEQYF. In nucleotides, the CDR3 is TGCGCCAGCAGTATAGAGGACAGCTCCTACGAGCAGTACTTC.

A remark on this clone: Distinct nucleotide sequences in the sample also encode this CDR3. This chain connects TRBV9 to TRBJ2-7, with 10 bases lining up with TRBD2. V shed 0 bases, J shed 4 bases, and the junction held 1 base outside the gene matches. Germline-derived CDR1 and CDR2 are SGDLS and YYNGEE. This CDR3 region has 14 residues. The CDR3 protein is CASSVASGGYEQYF. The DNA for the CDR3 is TGTGCCAGCAGCGTAGCTAGCGGGGGATACGAGCAGTACTTC.

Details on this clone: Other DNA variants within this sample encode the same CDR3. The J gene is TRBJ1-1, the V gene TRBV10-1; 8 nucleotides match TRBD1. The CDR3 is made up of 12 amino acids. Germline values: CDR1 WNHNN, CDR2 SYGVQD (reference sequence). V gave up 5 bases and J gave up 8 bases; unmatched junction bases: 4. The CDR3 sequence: CASSRTGTEAFF. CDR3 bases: TGCGCCAGCAGTCGGACAGGGACCGAAGCTTTCTTT.

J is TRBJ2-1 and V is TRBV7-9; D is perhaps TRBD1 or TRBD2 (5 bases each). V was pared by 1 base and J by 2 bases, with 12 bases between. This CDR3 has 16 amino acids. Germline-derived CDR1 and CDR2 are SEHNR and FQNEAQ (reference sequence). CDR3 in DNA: TGTGCCAGCAGCTTAGTGATGGGGACGCCCTACAATGAGCAGTTCTTC. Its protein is CASSLVMGTPYNEQFF.